The 17 T cell receptor beta chains reported below all come from one sample, sequenced in a study of tumor-infiltrating lymphocytes in primary liver carcinoma. Starting from 500 ng of total RNA, TCR beta cDNA was produced with a primer in the constant region. Three nested multiplex PCR rounds of slightly modified ARM-PCR generated TCR beta libraries. The opening two PCR rounds, roughly 11 cycles each, paired TRBV1-TRBV30 forward primers with a C-beta reverse primer. MiXCR was run by TCRdb on the multiplex PCR reads, yielding one entry per CDR3 protein. The sample records under 200,000 distinct CDR3 sequences, approximately 65% being singletons. Germline DNA was also extracted, while the blood RNA originated from unsorted whole blood. The sequenced sample was peripheral blood. The receptors shown here come from a woman aged 55-70 years with primary liver carcinoma and hepatitis B virus infection.

As to this clonotype: A much larger clone lies one base from this, so it may be a read error. This chain uses TRBV6-6 with TRBJ2-2; 8 nucleotides align to TRBD2. Germline lookup yields CDR1 MNHNY and CDR2 SVGAGI (reference sequence). The CDR3 runs 12 residues. The DNA of the CDR3 is TGTGCCAGCAAGCGGGATAGCGGGGAGCTGTTGTTT. This codes for CASKRDSGELLF.

There are many counts of this clonotype. The chain carries TRBV4-1 and TRBJ2-3, with TRBD2 identical over 7 bases. Germline trimming cut 8 bases from V and 1 base from J; bases unmatched to any gene: 18. The CDR3 is 18 residues long. Germline V gene lookup returns CDR1 MGHRA and CDR2 YSYEKL. The CDR3 DNA follows: TGCGCCAGCGCCCGGAAGGCTAGCGGAGGAAGAGGCACAGATACGCAGTATTTT. Its translation is CASARKASGGRGTDTQYF.

This clonotype showed up just a few times. A junction boundary mismatches the germline segment, possibly from a read error. This sequence joins TRBV13 and TRBJ2-4; D unresolved. The CDR3 runs to 14 residues. Germline V gives CDR1 PRHDT, CDR2 FYEKMQ (reference sequence). This chain's CDR3 is CAGSRRSAKNIQYF. CDR3 sequence (DNA): TGTGCCGGCAGCCGTCGCTCAGCCAAAAACATTCAGTACTTC.

In regard to this clonotype: Relative to the germline gene, one junction end is altered; a read error may explain this. The J gene is TRBJ2-6, the V gene TRBV6-1, with 8 bases that match TRBD1. This CDR3 has 19 amino acids. Germline CDR1 is MNHNS and CDR2 is SASEGT. CDR3 sequence reads: CASSENLVRGRSEANVLTF. The CDR3 DNA reads as TGTGCCAGCAGTGAAAATCTAGTCAGGGGGCGATCTGAGGCCAACGTCCTGACTTTC.

As for this clonotype: Just one base apart from a much larger clone, this may be a read error. The chain joins TRBV6-6 to TRBJ2-1; the match to TRBD2 covers 10 bases. Germline values: CDR1 MNHNY, CDR2 SVGAGI (reference sequence). The CDR3 length is 15 residues. CDR3 protein: CASSRKREGPNEQCF. The CDR3 coding sequence is TGTGCCAGCAGTCGAAAGCGGGAGGGCCCTAATGAGCAGTGCTTC.

This clonotype was seen many times. The chain uses TRBV4-1 and TRBJ2-7; D gene unclear. The CDR3 runs 12 residues. CDR1 is MGHRA and CDR2 is YSYEKL in the germline V gene. V was pared by 5 bases and J by 4 bases, with 9 bases between. CDR3 sequence: CASSAEGYEQYF. The CDR3 DNA sequence: TGCGCCAGCAGCGCGGAAGGGTACGAGCAGTACTTC.

This clonotype was counted ten times or more. The chain has TRBV11-2 and TRBJ2-1; TRBD2 aligns across 7 bases. The CDR3 is made up of 16 amino acids. CDR1 is SGHAT and CDR2 is FQNNGV in the germline V gene. J gave up 0 bases and V 5 bases, and 7 bases lay outside the gene matches. As DNA, the CDR3 is TGTGCCAGCAGCAGAGCGGGAACCAGCTCCTACAATGAGCAGTTCTTC. Protein sequence: CASSRAGTSSYNEQFF.

The table lists this clonotype with a few counts. The chain combines TRBV6-1 with TRBJ1-4; 7 bases are shared with TRBD1. J gave up 7 bases and V 5 bases, and 13 bases lay outside the gene matches. CDR1 and CDR2 from the germline V gene are MNHNS and SASEGT. The CDR3 spans 16 residues. In DNA, the CDR3 is TGTGCCAGCAGTCAAACCTACAGGGGAGTTTTTGAAAAACTGTTTTTT. Amino acid sequence: CASSQTYRGVFEKLFF.

In the case of this clonotype: One end of the junction varies from germline; a read error may be responsible. This chain links TRBV11-2 with TRBJ1-1; TRBD1 agrees at 7 bases. From germline, CDR1 is SGHAT and CDR2 FQNNGV. This CDR3 region has 13 residues. The CDR3 spells CASSSDRWTGAFF. In nucleotides, the CDR3 is TGTGCCAGTAGCTCGGACAGGTGGACTGGAGCTTTCTTT.

Details on this clonotype: In this CDR3 the conserved last residue, phenylalanine or tryptophan, is missing, so a read error is likely. The chain has TRBV4-2 and TRBJ2-5; 8 nucleotides line up with TRBD2. The germline CDR1 and CDR2 sequences are LGHNA and YNFKEQ. The CDR3 has 17 residues. The CDR3 DNA reads TGTGTCAGCAGCCGGTCGTGGGGGCGGGAGGACGAAGAGACGCAGTACCTC. Translating gives CVSSRSWGREDEETQYL.

A remark on this clonotype: A clone one base away is much larger, so this may be a read error. The V gene is TRBV7-9, the J gene TRBJ2-5; 8 bases are shared with TRBD1. The CDR3 consists of 14 residues. Germline CDR1 SEHNR, CDR2 FQNEAQ (reference sequence). The CDR3 DNA reads as TGTGCCAGCAGTCCCGGGACAGGCCAAGAGGCCCAGTACTTC. Protein: CASSPGTGQEAQYF.

This clonotype has just one count. The chain is built from TRBV12-3 or TRBV12-4 and TRBJ2-3, with 7 bases aligning to TRBD2. The junction had 6 bases not matched to a gene; V was cut back by 5 bases and J by 4 bases. This CDR3 is built from 14 residues. The CDR3 spells CASSPWTRPDTQYF. As DNA, the CDR3 is TGTGCCAGCAGTCCCTGGACTAGGCCAGATACGCAGTATTTT.

About this clonotype: A single base separates this from a much larger clone, so it may be a read error. This rearrangement joins TRBV11-2 to TRBJ2-7; 8 bases map to TRBD2. This CDR3 is built from 14 residues. V lost 0 bases and J lost 12; bases outside the gene matches: 10. Germline CDR1 is SGHAT and CDR2 is FQNNGV. Written as DNA, the CDR3 is TGTGCCAGCAGCTTAGATCTGGTCGGGGGGGGGGGGTACTTC. Residues: CASSLDLVGGGGYF.

Worth noting for this clonotype: Mismatch with germline at one junction end may stem from a read error. The chain has TRBV11-2 and TRBJ2-7; D is perhaps TRBD2 (7 bases). Germline V gene sequence: CDR1 SGHAT, CDR2 FQNNGV. This CDR3 region has 15 residues. The chain's CDR3 is CGSSREGGGTYKQYF. The CDR3 bases are TGTGGCAGCAGCCGAGAGGGGGGGGGCACCTACAAGCAGTACTTC.

This chain links TRBV5-6 with TRBJ2-1; D gene uncertain. The CDR3 has 15 amino acids. Germline CDR1 reads SGHDT; CDR2 reads YYEEEE. Deletions cut 3 bases from V and 5 bases from J, with 15 bases between. Here the CDR3 DNA reads TGTGCCAGCAGCTCTCGCCCCCCGGACCACAATGAGCAGTTCTTC. This sequence encodes CASSSRPPDHNEQFF.

To note about this clonotype: Without the conserved terminal phenylalanine or tryptophan, this CDR3 likely stems from a read error. The genes are TRBV6-2 or TRBV6-3 and TRBJ2-3; TRBD2 aligns across 10 bases. The CDR3 covers 13 residues. Germline V gene data show CDR1 as MNHEY and CDR2 as SVGEGT. With 10 bases clipped from V and 6 bases from J, the junction kept 7 bases outside the gene matches. CDR3 residues: CATKTSGLDTQYI. The CDR3 bases are TGTGCCACCAAGACTAGCGGGTTGGATACGCAGTATATT.

This clonotype was recorded at least ten times. This chain joins TRBV6-1 and TRBJ2-2; D is perhaps TRBD1 (6 bases). Germline V lookup: CDR1 MNHNS, CDR2 SASEGT. This CDR3 is 14 amino acids long. V was trimmed by 7 bases and J by 8 bases, leaving 17 bases between them. The CDR3 loop reads CASTADRRGGELFF. Written as DNA, the CDR3 is TGTGCCAGCACCGCCGACAGGCGCGGAGGGGAGCTGTTTTTT.